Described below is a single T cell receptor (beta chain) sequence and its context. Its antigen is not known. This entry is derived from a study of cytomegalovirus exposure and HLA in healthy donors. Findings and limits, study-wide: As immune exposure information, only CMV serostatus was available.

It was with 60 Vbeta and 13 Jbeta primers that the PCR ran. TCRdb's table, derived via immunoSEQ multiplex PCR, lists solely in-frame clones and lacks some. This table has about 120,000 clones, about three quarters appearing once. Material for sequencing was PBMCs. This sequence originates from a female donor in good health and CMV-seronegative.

The CDR3 loop is CAGSLGSKVDYGYTF. CDR3 nucleotide sequence: TGTGCCGGATCTCTAGGGAGTAAGGTGGACTATGGCTACACCTTC. V usage is TRBV6-1 and J usage is TRBJ1-2, with D uncertain. Trimming took off 11 bases at V and 3 bases at J, with 22 bases between the two ends. From germline, CDR1 is MNHNS and CDR2 SASEGT. This CDR3 contains 15 residues.